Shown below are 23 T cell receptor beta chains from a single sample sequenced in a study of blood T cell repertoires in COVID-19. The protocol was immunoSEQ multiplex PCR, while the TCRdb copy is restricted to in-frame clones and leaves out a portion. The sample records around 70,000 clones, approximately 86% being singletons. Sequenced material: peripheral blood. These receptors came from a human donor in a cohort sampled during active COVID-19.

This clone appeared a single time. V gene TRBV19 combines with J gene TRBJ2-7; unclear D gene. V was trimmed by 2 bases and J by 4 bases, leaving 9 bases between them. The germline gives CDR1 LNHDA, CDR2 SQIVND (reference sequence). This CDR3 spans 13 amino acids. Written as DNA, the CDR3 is TGTGCCAGTAGTATACTTTTAGAATACGAGCAGTACTTC. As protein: CASSILLEYEQYF. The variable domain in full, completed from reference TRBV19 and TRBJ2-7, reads DGGITQSPKYLFRKEGQNVTLSCEQNLNHDAMYWYRQDPGQGLRLIYYSQIVNDFQKGDIAEGYSVSREKKESFPLTVTSAQKNPTAFYLCASSILLEYEQYFGPGTRLTVT.

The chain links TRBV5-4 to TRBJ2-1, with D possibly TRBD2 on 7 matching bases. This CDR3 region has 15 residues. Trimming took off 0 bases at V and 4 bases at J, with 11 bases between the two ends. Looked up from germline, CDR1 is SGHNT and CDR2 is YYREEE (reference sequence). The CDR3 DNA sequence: TGTGCCAGCAGCTTGGGCGGGGGCCAATACAATGAGCAGTTCTTC. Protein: CASSLGGGQYNEQFF.

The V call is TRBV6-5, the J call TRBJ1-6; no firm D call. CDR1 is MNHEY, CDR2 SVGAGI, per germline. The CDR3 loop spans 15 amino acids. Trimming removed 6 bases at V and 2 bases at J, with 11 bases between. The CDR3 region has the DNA TGTGCCAGCAGGATACGGGAGACCTATAATTCACCCCTCCACTTT. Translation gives CASRIRETYNSPLHF.

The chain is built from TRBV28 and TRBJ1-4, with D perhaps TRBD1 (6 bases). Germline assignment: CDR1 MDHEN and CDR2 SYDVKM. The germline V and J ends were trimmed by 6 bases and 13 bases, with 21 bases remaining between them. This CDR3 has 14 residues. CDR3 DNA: TGTGCCAGCAGCCCTACAGGACAGTATCTAGGACTGTTTTTT. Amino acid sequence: CASSPTGQYLGLFF.

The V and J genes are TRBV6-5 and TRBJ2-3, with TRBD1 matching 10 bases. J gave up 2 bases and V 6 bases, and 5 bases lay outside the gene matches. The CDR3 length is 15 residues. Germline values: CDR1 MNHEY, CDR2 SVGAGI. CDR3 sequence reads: CASRQTGGYTDTQYF. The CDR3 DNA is TGTGCCAGCAGACAGACAGGGGGCTACACAGATACGCAGTATTTT.

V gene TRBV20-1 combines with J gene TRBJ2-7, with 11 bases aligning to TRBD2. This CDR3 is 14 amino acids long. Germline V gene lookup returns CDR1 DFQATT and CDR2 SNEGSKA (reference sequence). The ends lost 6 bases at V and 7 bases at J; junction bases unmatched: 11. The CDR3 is CSASNSGGAQEQYF. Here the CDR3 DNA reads TGCAGTGCCAGTAATAGCGGGGGGGCACAAGAGCAGTACTTC.

CDR3 sequence: CASSYSAGTAKNIQYF. The CDR3 nucleotides read TGTGCCAGCAGTTACTCGGCAGGAACGGCCAAAAACATTCAGTACTTC. The gene calls are TRBV6-5 and TRBJ2-4, with D unclear. Germline values: CDR1 MNHEY, CDR2 SVGAGI. The CDR3 has 16 residues. With 0 bases removed from V and 1 base from J, the gap between germline ends came to 10 bases.

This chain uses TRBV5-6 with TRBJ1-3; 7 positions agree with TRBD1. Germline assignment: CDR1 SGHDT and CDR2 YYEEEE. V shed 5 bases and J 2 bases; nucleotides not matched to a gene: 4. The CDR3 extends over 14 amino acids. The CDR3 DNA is TGTGCCAGCAGGGAAACAGGGGCTGGAAACACCATATATTTT. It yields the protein CASRETGAGNTIYF.

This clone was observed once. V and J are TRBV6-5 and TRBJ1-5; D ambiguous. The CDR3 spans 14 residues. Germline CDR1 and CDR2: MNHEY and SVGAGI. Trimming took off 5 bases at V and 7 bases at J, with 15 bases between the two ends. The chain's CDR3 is CASSPDGAEQPQHF. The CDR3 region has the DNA TGTGCCAGCAGTCCGGACGGAGCGGAGCAGCCCCAGCATTTT.

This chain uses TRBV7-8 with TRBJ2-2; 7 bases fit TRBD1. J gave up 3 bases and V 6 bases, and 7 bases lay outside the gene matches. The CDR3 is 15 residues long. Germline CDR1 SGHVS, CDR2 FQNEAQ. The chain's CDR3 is CASRSTGADTGELFF. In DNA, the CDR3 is TGTGCCAGCAGGTCTACAGGGGCCGACACCGGGGAGCTGTTTTTT.

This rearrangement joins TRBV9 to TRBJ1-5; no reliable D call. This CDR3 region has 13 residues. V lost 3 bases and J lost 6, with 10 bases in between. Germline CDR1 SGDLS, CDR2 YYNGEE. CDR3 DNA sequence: TGTGCCAGCAGCGCCGGGTCGGGTCAGCCCCAGCATTTT. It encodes CASSAGSGQPQHF.

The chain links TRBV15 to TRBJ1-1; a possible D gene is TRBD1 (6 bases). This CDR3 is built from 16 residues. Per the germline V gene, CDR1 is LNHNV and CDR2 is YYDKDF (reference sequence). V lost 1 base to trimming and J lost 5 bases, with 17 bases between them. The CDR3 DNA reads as TGTGCCACCAGCAGAGGCCTCCCACAGGGATTTACTGAAGCTTTCTTT. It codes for CATSRGLPQGFTEAFF.

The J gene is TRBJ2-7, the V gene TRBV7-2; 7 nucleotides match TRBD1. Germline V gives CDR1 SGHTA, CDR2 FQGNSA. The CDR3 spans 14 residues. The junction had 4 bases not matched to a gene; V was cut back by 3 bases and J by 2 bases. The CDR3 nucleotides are TGTGCCAGCAGCTTCACCGGGACAGCCTACGAGCAGTACTTC. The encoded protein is CASSFTGTAYEQYF.

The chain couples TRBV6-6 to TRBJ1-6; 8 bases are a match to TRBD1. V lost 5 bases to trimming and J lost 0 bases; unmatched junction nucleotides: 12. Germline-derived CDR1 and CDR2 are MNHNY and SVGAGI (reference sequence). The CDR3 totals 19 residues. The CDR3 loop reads CASSRVGPQGASYNSPLHF. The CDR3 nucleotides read TGTGCCAGCAGTCGGGTGGGGCCGCAGGGGGCCTCCTATAATTCACCCCTCCACTTT.

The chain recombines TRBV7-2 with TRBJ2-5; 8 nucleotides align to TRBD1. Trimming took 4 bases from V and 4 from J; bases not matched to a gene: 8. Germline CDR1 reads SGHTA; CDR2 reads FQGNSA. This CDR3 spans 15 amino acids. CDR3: CASSSGAGGSETQYF. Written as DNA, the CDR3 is TGTGCCAGCAGCTCTGGGGCAGGGGGCTCAGAGACCCAGTACTTC.

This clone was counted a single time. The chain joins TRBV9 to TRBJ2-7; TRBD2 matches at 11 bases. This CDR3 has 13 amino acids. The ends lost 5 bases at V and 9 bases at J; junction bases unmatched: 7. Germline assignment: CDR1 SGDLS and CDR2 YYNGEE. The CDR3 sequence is CASRGGTSGLQYF. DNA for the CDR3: TGTGCCAGCAGAGGGGGGACTAGCGGTCTGCAGTACTTC.

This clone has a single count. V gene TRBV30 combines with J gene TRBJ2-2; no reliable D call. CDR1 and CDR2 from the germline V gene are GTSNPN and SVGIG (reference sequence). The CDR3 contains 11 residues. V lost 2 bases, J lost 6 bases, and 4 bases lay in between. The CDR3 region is CAWSYSGELFF. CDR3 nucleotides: TGTGCCTGGAGTTATTCCGGGGAGCTGTTTTTT.

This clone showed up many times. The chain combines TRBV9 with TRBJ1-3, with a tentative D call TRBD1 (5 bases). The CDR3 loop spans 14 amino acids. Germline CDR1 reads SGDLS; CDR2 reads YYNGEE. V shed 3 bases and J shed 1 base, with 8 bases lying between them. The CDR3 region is CASSDDRSGNTIYF. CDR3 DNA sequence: TGTGCCAGCAGCGATGACAGATCTGGAAACACCATATATTTT.

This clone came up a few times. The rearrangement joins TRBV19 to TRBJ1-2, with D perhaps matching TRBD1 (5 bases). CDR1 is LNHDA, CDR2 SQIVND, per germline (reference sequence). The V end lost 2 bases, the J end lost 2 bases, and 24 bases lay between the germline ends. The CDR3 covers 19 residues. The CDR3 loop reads CASSIISRGTRTSNYGYTF. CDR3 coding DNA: TGTGCCAGTAGTATAATTTCTCGGGGGACCCGAACCTCAAACTATGGCTACACCTTC.

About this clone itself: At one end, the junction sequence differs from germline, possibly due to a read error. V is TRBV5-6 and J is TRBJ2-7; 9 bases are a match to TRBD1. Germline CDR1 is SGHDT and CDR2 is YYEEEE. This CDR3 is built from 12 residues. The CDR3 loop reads CASSDLTGTGTF. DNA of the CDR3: TGTGCCAGCAGCGATTTAACCGGGACAGGGACATTC.

The CDR3 nucleotides read TGTGCCAGCAGCCTGGGGGGGAAGACTGAAGCTTTCTTT. Translation: CASSLGGKTEAFF. The chain employs TRBV12-3 or TRBV12-4 and TRBJ1-1; D is perhaps TRBD1 (5 bases). V was cut by 6 bases and J by 5 bases, with 13 bases left in between. CDR3 length equals 13 residues.

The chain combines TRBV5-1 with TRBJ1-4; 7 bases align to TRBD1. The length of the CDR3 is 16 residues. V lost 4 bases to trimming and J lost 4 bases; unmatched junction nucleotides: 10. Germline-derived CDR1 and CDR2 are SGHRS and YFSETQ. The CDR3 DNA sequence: TGCGCCAGCAGCATTAACCCGGGACAGCTTAATGAAAAACTGTTTTTT. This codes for CASSINPGQLNEKLFF.

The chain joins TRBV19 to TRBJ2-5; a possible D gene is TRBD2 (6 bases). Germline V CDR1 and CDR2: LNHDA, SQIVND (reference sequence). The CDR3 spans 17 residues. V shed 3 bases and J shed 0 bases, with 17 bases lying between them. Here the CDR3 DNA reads TGTGCCAGTAGTATCCTCGGGAGACGGGGAGACCAAGAGACCCAGTACTTC. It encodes CASSILGRRGDQETQYF. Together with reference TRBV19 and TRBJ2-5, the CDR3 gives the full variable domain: DGGITQSPKYLFRKEGQNVTLSCEQNLNHDAMYWYRQDPGQGLRLIYYSQIVNDFQKGDIAEGYSVSREKKESFPLTVTSAQKNPTAFYLCASSILGRRGDQETQYFGPGTRLLVL.